This T cell receptor beta chain stems from a study of HIV-infected patients and healthy controls. Overall study context: No general T-cell lymphocytopenia was present, and per-chain CDR3 totals resembled those of controls.

The V gene's germline CDR1 is SGHVS and CDR2 FNYEAQ. Trimming removed 2 bases at V and 6 bases at J, with 11 bases between. The CDR3 runs to 13 residues. No cell fractionation was done, so the repertoire covers all unsorted peripheral blood T cells. Study results and caveats: HIV+ repertoires were severely depleted of MAIT alpha-chain CDR3s, unlike healthy controls. Significantly higher mean Gini indices appeared in HIV-infected repertoires, possibly reflecting oligoclonality.

This clonotype was counted a few times. Its antigen remains unidentified. Alpha and beta constant-region primers primed reverse transcription of around 540 ng RNA. Separate chain-specific third strand synthesis with multiplexing indices produced the alpha and beta libraries. After a brief PCR adding P5, P7 and a second index, roughly 23 amplification cycles followed. MiXCR was run by TCRdb on the 5' RACE reads, yielding one entry per CDR3 protein. The data show about 6,500 distinct CDR3 sequences, approximately 10% seen once. This clonotype was obtained from an adult with HIV infection. Sequencing used blood, obtained before antiretroviral therapy. The chain uses TRBV7-6 and TRBJ2-7; tentatively, D is TRBD2 (5 bases). CDR3 in amino acids: CASSLSEVAEQYF. The CDR3 nucleotides read TGTGCCAGCAGCTTATCGGAGGTAGCCGAGCAGTACTTC.